This T cell receptor (beta chain) was recorded in a study of T cell repertoires in cytomegalovirus infection (dated by TCRdb to the late 2010s). Regarding the complete study: Donor HLA type was relevant to the analysis, because carriage of CMV infection together with the matching HLA type was indicated by public TCR beta signatures.

The investigation overall reported the following: The ex vivo response was dominated by HLA-C-restricted CMV-specific TCR beta clonotypes, which also provided the single most frequent clonotype in two of eight donors. Cumulative frequency of public TCR beta family members discriminated carriers of CMV infection plus the relevant HLA type in this cohort and an independent roughly 340-donor cohort.

The CDR3 numbers 15 residues from cysteine through phenylalanine. The CDR3 DNA has 45 bases and is translated from base 1. CDR1 and CDR2, looked up from the germline V gene (reference sequence), are LNHNV and YYDKDF. The V and J ends are trimmed by 0 bases and 4 bases, leaving 10 bases between them. The instrument given in TCRdb is Illumina HiSeq 1500. TCRdb reprocessed the public reads (quality trimming at Q25 with fastp, clone calling with MiXCR) and kept in-frame beta chains. Duplicate CDR3 protein sequences are folded into a single record with the most common DNA and genes. This sample gives some 300,000 distinct CDR3 sequences in total; about 9.2% of them show up just once. The ten largest clones represent around 2.4% of the sample. This clonotype was observed at least ten times. This receptor's antigen is unknown. The sample holds no much larger clone one base away, and base qualities are not on file.

This chain joins TRBV15 to TRBJ1-5; the D segment could be TRBD1, given 5 matching bases. Source material: PBMCs. This TCR was sampled from a human donor in good health (CMV status not recorded). Some clones in this sample may be carry-over from other donors' samples. CDR3 loop: CATSRDRAGNQPQHF. The DNA sequence is TGTGCCACCAGCAGAGATAGGGCAGGGAATCAGCCCCAGCATTTT. Beyond the CDR3, the reference TRBV15 and TRBJ1-5 genes provide the residues; the full variable domain reads: DAMVIQNPRYQVTQFGKPVTLSCSQTLNHNVMYWYQQKSSQAPKLLFHYYDKDFNNEADTPDNFQSRRPNTSFCFLDIRSPGLGDTAMYLCATSRDRAGNQPQHFGDGTRLSIL.